The 16 T cell receptor beta chains below were found in one sample sequenced in a study of blood T cell repertoires in COVID-19. Profiling relied on immunoSEQ multiplex PCR, and the TCRdb table lists in-frame clones only, not all of them. The sample shows some 190,000 clones, more than 75% of them seen only once. The sample was PBMCs or T cells enriched from blood (not recorded which). The receptors were gathered from a woman aged 45-65 years with acute COVID-19.

This clone was recorded a few times. This sequence joins TRBV7-9 and TRBJ1-1; D is ambiguous. The CDR3 runs to 13 residues. The germline V gene has CDR1 SEHNR and CDR2 FQNEAQ (reference sequence). Trimming took off 5 bases at V and 0 bases at J, with 7 bases between the two ends. Here the CDR3 DNA reads TGTGCCAGCAGCCGCCAGATGAACACTGAAGCTTTCTTT. This sequence encodes CASSRQMNTEAFF.

The chain couples TRBV7-6 to TRBJ1-6; unclear D gene. The germline V and J ends were trimmed by 5 bases and 7 bases, with 18 bases remaining between them. The CDR3 is 16 amino acids. CDR1 and CDR2 from the germline V gene are SGHVS and FNYEAQ. As DNA, the CDR3 is TGTGCCAGCAGCCCAGACACTGCCTTCGGAAATTCACCCCTCCACTTT. Its protein is CASSPDTAFGNSPLHF.

This sequence joins TRBV10-3 and TRBJ2-3; 7 positions match TRBD1. The CDR3 consists of 14 residues. Germline CDR1 and CDR2: ENHRY and SYGVKD. The trim removed 6 bases at V and 1 base at J, leaving 4 bases unmatched. The CDR3 loop reads CAIRPQGGTDTQYF. The CDR3 coding sequence is TGTGCCATCAGACCCCAGGGGGGCACAGATACGCAGTATTTT.

The chain has TRBV7-6 and TRBJ2-2; TRBD2 matches at 7 bases. V gave up 0 bases and J gave up 6 bases; unmatched junction bases: 1. Germline V gene sequence: CDR1 SGHVS, CDR2 FNYEAQ. The CDR3 sequence is 14 residues long. CDR3 amino acids: CASSLARGAGELFF. CDR3 in DNA: TGTGCCAGCAGCTTAGCACGGGGGGCCGGGGAGCTGTTTTTT.

This rearrangement joins TRBV18 to TRBJ2-1, with D hard to call. V dropped 5 bases and J dropped 5 bases, with 7 bases sitting between them. The CDR3 contains 12 residues. Germline V gene lookup returns CDR1 KGHSH and CDR2 LQKENI. The CDR3 region is CASSYRDNEQFF. CDR3 nucleotide sequence: TGTGCCAGCTCATACAGAGACAATGAGCAGTTCTTC.

The V call is TRBV6-5, the J call TRBJ2-7; TRBD1 agrees at 7 bases. V lost 5 bases, J lost 2 bases, and 0 bases stayed unmatched. The CDR3 has 12 amino acids. Germline V gene lookup returns CDR1 MNHEY and CDR2 SVGAGI. The CDR3 reads CASSQGAYEQYV. CDR3 bases: TGTGCCAGCAGTCAGGGGGCCTACGAGCAGTACGTC.

This clone was recorded a few times. The chain has TRBV24-1 and TRBJ2-1; 15 nucleotides align to TRBD2. CDR1 is KGHDR and CDR2 is SFDVKD in the germline V gene. V lost 3 bases to trimming and J lost 2 bases; unmatched junction nucleotides: 10. The CDR3 has 20 amino acids. The CDR3, as DNA: TGTGCCACCAGTGATCGTGGGACTAGCGGGGGGCCCCCGACCTACAATGAGCAGTTCTTC. Amino acid sequence: CATSDRGTSGGPPTYNEQFF.

V usage is TRBV27 and J usage is TRBJ1-6; unclear D gene. CDR1 and CDR2 (germline): MNHEY, SMNVEV (reference sequence). V lost 3 bases to trimming and J lost 9 bases, with 9 bases between them. This CDR3 is 13 amino acids long. CDR3 bases: TGTGCCAGCAGTTTGGGCATTCGTTCACCCCTCCACTTT. Translated: CASSLGIRSPLHF.

V is TRBV19 and J is TRBJ2-7, with D hard to call. The CDR3 has 15 residues. V dropped 1 base and J dropped 0 bases, with 10 bases sitting between them. CDR1 and CDR2 from the germline V gene are LNHDA and SQIVND (reference sequence). The CDR3 DNA follows: TGTGCCAGTAGTATAGCAGCAGGCAGCTCCTACGAGCAGTACGTC. Amino acids: CASSIAAGSSYEQYV.

The chain is built from TRBV5-1 and TRBJ2-5; TRBD1 matches at 7 bases. With V trimmed by 4 bases and J by 0 bases, 6 bases remained unmatched. The CDR3 has 15 residues. Germline values: CDR1 SGHRS, CDR2 YFSETQ. CDR3 loop: CASSPGTAYQETQYF. Written as DNA, the CDR3 is TGCGCCAGCAGCCCCGGGACAGCGTACCAAGAGACCCAGTACTTC.

The table lists this clone with a few counts. V usage is TRBV7-9 and J usage is TRBJ1-5; D possibly corresponds to TRBD1 (5 bases). The CDR3 is 14 amino acids. Per the germline V gene, CDR1 is SEHNR and CDR2 is FQNEAQ (reference sequence). The germline V and J ends were trimmed by 10 bases and 3 bases, with 16 bases remaining between them. The CDR3 reads CATQAGGSNQPQHF. The CDR3 DNA sequence: TGTGCCACTCAGGCCGGGGGGTCCAATCAGCCCCAGCATTTT.

The chain couples TRBV19 to TRBJ1-2; D is unclear. In germline, CDR1 is LNHDA, CDR2 SQIVND (reference sequence). V dropped 9 bases and J dropped 5 bases, with 10 bases sitting between them. This CDR3 is built from 11 residues. The CDR3 region has the DNA TGTGCCAGCGGCGAGGGTTATGGCTACACCTTC. Protein: CASGEGYGYTF.

This clone was found a few times. This chain connects TRBV6-5 to TRBJ2-5; 7 bases match TRBD1. This CDR3 contains 15 residues. V lost 4 bases to trimming and J lost 2 bases; unmatched junction nucleotides: 7. Germline assignment: CDR1 MNHEY and CDR2 SVGAGI. The CDR3 sequence: CASSWQGQKQETQYF. The CDR3 coding sequence is TGTGCCAGCAGTTGGCAGGGACAGAAGCAAGAGACCCAGTACTTC.

The chain links TRBV6-5 to TRBJ1-5; the match to TRBD1 covers 10 bases. The CDR3 is made up of 15 amino acids. Germline CDR1 and CDR2: MNHEY and SVGAGI. The V gene end was trimmed by 0 bases and the J gene end by 6 bases; junction bases not matched to a gene: 2. Here the CDR3 reads CASSYSGTGAQPQHF. CDR3 DNA: TGTGCCAGCAGTTACTCGGGGACAGGGGCTCAGCCCCAGCATTTT.

This chain joins TRBV9 and TRBJ2-5; TRBD2 matches at 12 bases. Germline V gene sequence: CDR1 SGDLS, CDR2 YYNGEE. This CDR3 contains 18 residues. The V gene end was trimmed by 0 bases and the J gene end by 6 bases; junction bases not matched to a gene: 12. This CDR3 reads CASSVGLAGGQVGKTQYF. CDR3 nucleotide sequence: TGTGCCAGCAGCGTAGGGCTAGCGGGGGGGCAGGTGGGTAAGACCCAGTACTTC. Variable domain in full (rest from reference TRBV9 and TRBJ2-5): DSGVTQTPKHLITATGQRVTLRCSPRSGDLSVYWYQQSLDQGLQFLIQYYNGEERAKGNILERFSAQQFPDLHSELNLSSLELGDSALYFCASSVGLAGGQVGKTQYFGPGTRLLVL.

V usage is TRBV19 and J usage is TRBJ1-5; 7 nucleotides match TRBD1. Germline lookup yields CDR1 LNHDA and CDR2 SQIVND (reference sequence). V lost 10 bases and J lost 0; bases outside the gene matches: 9. The CDR3 loop spans 15 amino acids. The DNA of the CDR3 is TGTGCCACCAGTACCGACAGGGATAGCAATCAGCCCCAGCATTTT. This sequence encodes CATSTDRDSNQPQHF.